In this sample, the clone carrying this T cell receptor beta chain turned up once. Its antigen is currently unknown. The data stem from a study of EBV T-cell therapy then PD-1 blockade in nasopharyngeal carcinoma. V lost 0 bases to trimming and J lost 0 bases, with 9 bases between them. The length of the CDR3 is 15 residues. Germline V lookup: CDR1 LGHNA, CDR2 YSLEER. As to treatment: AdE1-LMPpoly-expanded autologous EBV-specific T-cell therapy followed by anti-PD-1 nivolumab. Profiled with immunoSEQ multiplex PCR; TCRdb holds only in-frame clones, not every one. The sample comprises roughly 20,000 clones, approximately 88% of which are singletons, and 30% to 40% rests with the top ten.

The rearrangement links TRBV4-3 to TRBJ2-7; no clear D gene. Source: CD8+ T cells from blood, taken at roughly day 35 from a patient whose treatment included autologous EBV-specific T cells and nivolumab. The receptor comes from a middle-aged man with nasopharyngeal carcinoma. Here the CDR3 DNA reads TGCGCCAGCAGCCAAGATCCGGCCAGCTCCTACGAGCAGTACTTC. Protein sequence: CASSQDPASSYEQYF.